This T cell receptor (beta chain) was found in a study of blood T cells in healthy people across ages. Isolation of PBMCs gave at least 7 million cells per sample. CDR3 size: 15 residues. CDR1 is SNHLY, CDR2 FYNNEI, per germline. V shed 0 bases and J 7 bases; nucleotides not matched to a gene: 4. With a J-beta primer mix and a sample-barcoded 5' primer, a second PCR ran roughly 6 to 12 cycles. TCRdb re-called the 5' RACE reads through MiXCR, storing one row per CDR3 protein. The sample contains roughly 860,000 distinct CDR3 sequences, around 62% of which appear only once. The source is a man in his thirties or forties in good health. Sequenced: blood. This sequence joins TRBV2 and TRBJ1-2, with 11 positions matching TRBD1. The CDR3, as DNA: TGTGCCAGCAGTGAAGCAAGGACAGGGGGCGGTGGCTACACCTTC. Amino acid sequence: CASSEARTGGGGYTF.